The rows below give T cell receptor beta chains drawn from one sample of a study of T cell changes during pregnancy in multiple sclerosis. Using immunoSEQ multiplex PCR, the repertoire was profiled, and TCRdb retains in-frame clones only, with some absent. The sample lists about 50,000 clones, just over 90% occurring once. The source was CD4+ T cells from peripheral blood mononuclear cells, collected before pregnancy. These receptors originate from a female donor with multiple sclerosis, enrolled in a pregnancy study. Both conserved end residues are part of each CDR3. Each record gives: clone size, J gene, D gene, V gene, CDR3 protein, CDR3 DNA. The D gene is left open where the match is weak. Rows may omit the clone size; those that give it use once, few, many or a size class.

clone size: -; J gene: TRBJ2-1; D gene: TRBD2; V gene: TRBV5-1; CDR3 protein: CASSLDTSGYNEQFF; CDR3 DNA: TGCGCCAGCAGCTTGGATACTAGCGGTTACAATGAGCAGTTCTTC
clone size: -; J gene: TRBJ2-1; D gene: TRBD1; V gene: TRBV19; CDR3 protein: CASSIILQVGHRGFRSHEQFF; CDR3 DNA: TGTGCCAGTAGTATAATTCTTCAGGTCGGGCACAGGGGGTTTCGTTCCCATGAGCAGTTCTTC
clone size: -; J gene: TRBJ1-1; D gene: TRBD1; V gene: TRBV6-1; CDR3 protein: CASRTGELNTEAFF; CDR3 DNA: TGTGCCAGCCGTACAGGGGAACTGAACACTGAAGCTTTCTTT
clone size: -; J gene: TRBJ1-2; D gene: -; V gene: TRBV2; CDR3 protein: CASSEAGRGYTF; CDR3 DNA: TGTGCCAGCAGTGAGGCAGGCCGCGGCTACACCTTC
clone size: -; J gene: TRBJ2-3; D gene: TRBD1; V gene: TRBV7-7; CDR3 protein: CASSIDRQGTQYF; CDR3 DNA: TGTGCCAGCAGCATAGATAGACAGGGAACGCAGTATTTT
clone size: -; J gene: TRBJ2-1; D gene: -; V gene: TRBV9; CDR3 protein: CASSVGGRSSYNEQFF; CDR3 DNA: TGTGCCAGCAGCGTAGGTGGGAGGAGCTCCTACAATGAGCAGTTCTTC
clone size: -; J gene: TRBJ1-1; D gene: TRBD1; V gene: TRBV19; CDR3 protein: CASSGTGGNTEAFF; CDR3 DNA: TGTGCCAGTAGTGGGACAGGGGGGAACACTGAAGCTTTCTTT
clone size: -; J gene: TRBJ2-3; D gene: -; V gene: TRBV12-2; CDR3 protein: CASRHTWTSGRGGDTQYF; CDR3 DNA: TGTGCAAGTCGCCATACGTGGACTAGCGGGAGAGGAGGAGATACGCAGTATTTT
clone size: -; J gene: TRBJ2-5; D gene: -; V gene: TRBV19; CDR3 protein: CASSGPSWYQETQYF; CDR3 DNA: TGTGCCAGTAGTGGTCCCAGTTGGTACCAAGAGACCCAGTACTTC
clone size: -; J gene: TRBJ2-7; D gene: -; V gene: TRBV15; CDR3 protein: CATSRDLAGIGYEQYF; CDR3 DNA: TGTGCCACCAGCAGAGATTTGGCAGGGATCGGCTACGAGCAGTACTTC
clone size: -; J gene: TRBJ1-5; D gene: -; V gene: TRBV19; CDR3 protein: CASSIGGSNQPQHF; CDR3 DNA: TGTGCCAGTAGTATAGGAGGTAGCAATCAGCCCCAGCATTTT
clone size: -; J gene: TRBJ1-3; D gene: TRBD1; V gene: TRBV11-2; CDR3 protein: CASSLYGQGASGNTIYF; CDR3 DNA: TGTGCCAGCAGCTTATACGGGCAGGGGGCTTCTGGAAACACCATATATTTT
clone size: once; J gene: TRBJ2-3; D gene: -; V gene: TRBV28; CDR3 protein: CASSRDLGTDTQYF; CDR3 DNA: TGTGCCAGCAGCCGGGACTTAGGCACGGATACGCAGTATTTT
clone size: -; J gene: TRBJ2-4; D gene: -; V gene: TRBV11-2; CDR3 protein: CASSLARRAKNIQYF; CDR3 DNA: TGTGCCAGCAGCCTAGCGCGCAGGGCCAAAAACATTCAGTACTTC
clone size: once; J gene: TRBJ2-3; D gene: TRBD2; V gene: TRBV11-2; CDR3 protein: CASSPRLAGGRGTQYF; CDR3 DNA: TGTGCCAGCAGCCCAAGACTAGCGGGAGGGCGGGGTACGCAGTATTTT
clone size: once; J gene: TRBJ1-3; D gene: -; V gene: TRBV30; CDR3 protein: CAWNGGTGNTIYF; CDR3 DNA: TGTGCCTGGAACGGAGGGACTGGAAACACCATATATTTT
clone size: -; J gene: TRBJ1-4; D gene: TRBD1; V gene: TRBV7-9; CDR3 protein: CASSLATGGNEKLFF; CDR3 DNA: TGTGCCAGCAGCTTAGCGACAGGGGGGAATGAAAAACTGTTTTTT
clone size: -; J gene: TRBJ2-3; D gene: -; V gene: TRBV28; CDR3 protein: CASSLVRGSTDTQYF; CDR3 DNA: TGTGCCAGCAGTTTAGTAAGGGGAAGCACAGATACGCAGTATTTT
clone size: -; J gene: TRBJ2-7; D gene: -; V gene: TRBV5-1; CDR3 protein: CASSLVGGGGYEQYF; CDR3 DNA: TGCGCCAGCAGCTTGGTAGGGGGAGGGGGCTACGAGCAGTACTTC
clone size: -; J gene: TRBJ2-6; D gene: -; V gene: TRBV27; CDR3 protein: CASSLIGGAGANVLTF; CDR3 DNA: TGTGCCAGTAGTTTAATAGGGGGAGCTGGGGCCAACGTCCTGACTTTC
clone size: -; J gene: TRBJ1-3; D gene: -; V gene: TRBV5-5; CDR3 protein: CASSLEPVARSGNTIYF; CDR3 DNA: TGTGCCAGCAGCTTGGAACCCGTCGCGAGGTCTGGAAACACCATATATTTT
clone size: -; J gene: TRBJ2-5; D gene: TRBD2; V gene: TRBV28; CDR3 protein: CASSRSRASGRLQETQYF; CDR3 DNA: TGTGCCAGCAGTCGATCCCGGGCTAGCGGGAGGCTCCAAGAGACCCAGTACTTC
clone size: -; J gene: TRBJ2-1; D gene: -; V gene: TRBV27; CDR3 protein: CASSLLQGRYNEQFF; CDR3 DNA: TGTGCCAGCAGTTTATTACAGGGGAGGTACAATGAGCAGTTCTTC
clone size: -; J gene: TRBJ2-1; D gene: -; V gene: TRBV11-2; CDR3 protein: CASSKNRVRGNEQFF; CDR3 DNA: TGTGCCAGCAGCAAGAACAGGGTACGGGGCAATGAGCAGTTCTTC
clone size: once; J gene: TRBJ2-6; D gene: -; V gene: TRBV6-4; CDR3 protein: CASSDRGGANVLTF; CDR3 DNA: TGTGCCAGCAGTGACAGGGGTGGGGCCAACGTCCTGACTTTC
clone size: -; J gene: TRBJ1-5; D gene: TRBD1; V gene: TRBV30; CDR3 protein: CAWSAGTGRAPQHF; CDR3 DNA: TGTGCCTGGAGCGCCGGGACAGGGCGGGCGCCCCAGCATTTT
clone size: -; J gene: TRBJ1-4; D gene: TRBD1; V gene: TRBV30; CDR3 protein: CAWSVQGELFF; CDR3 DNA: TGTGCCTGGAGTGTACAGGGGGAACTGTTTTTT
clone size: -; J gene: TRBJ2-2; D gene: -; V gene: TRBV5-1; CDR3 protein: CASSRNTGELFF; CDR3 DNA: TGCGCCAGCAGTCGGAACACCGGGGAGCTGTTTTTT
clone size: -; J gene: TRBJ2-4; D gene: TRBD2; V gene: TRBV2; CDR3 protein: CASTGTSGTGGDIQYF; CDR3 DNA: TGTGCCAGTACCGGGACTAGCGGGACCGGCGGAGACATTCAGTACTTC
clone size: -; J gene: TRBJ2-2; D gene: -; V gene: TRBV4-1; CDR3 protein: CASSQEGGGELFF; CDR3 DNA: TGCGCCAGCAGCCAAGAGGGGGGTGGGGAGCTGTTTTTT
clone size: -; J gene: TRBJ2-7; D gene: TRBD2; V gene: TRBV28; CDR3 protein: CASSATSGRRDEQYF; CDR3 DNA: TGTGCCAGCAGTGCGACTAGCGGGAGAAGGGACGAGCAGTACTTC
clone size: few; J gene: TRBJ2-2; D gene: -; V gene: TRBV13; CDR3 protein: CASSARDGELFF; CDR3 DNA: TGTGCCAGCAGCGCCAGGGACGGGGAGCTGTTTTTT
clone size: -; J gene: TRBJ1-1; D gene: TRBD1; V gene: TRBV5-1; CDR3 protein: CASSPSWTGLPFF; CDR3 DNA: TGCGCCAGCAGCCCGAGCTGGACAGGGTTACCTTTCTTT
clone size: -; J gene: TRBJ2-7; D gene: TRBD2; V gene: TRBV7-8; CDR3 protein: CASSSIRTSLTYEQYF; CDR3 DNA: TGTGCCAGCAGCTCGATCAGGACTAGCCTCACCTACGAGCAGTACTTC
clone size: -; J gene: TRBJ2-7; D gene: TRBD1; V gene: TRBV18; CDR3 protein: CASSPLTGTGGHEQYF; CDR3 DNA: TGTGCCAGCTCACCACTCACCGGGACAGGGGGGCACGAGCAGTACTTC